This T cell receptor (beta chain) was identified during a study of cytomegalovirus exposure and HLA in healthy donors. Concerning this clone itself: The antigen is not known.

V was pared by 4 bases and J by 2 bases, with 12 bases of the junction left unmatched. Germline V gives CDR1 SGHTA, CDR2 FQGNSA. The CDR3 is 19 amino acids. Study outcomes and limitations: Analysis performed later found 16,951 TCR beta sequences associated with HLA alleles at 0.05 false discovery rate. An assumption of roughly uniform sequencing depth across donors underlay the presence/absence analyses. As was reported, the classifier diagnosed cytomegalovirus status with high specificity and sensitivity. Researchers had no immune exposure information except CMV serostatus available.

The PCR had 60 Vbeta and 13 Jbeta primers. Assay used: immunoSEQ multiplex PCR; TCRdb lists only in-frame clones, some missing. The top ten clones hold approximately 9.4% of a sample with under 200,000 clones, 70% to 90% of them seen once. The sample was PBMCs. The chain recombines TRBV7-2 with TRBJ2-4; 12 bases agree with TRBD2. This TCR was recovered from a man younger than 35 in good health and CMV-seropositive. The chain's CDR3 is CASSSGGLAGRGTKNIQYF. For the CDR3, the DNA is TGTGCCAGCAGCTCCGGGGGACTAGCGGGCCGGGGGACCAAAAACATTCAGTACTTC.